A selection of T cell receptor beta chains follows, all from one sample in a study of shared clonotypes between healthy human individuals. The repertoire was sequenced with immunoSEQ multiplex PCR; TCRdb's copy has only in-frame clones and lacks some. The sample includes hundreds of thousands of clones, 72% seen only once; the top ten take about 2%. Sequenced: memory CD4+ T cells sorted from blood. The source of these receptors is a woman aged 25 to 45 in good health. The CDR3 runs from the conserved cysteine through the conserved F or W. The D gene is left open where the match is weak. Clone size, where shown, is once, few, many, or a class for clones that have expanded.

clone size: NA; V gene: TRBV28; J gene: TRBJ1-5; D gene: NA; CDR3 protein: CASRNTGRSNQPQHF; CDR3 DNA: TGTGCCAGCAGGAACACAGGGCGAAGCAATCAGCCCCAGCATTTT
clone size: once; V gene: TRBV5-4; J gene: TRBJ1-3; D gene: NA; CDR3 protein: CASSLETGNTIYF; CDR3 DNA: TGTGCCAGCAGCTTGGAAACCGGAAACACCATATATTTT
clone size: NA; V gene: TRBV28; J gene: TRBJ1-2; D gene: NA; CDR3 protein: CASSGHANYGYTF; CDR3 DNA: TGTGCCAGCAGTGGACACGCTAACTATGGCTACACCTTC
clone size: NA; V gene: TRBV7-2; J gene: TRBJ2-5; D gene: NA; CDR3 protein: CASSLGVGTSATQYF; CDR3 DNA: TGTGCCAGCAGCTTAGGGGTCGGGACAAGTGCGACCCAGTACTTC
clone size: NA; V gene: TRBV11-1; J gene: TRBJ1-1; D gene: NA; CDR3 protein: CASSLEVRTEAFF; CDR3 DNA: TGTGCCAGCAGCTTAGAGGTTCGGACTGAAGCTTTCTTT
clone size: NA; V gene: TRBV4-2; J gene: TRBJ1-2; D gene: TRBD1; CDR3 protein: CASSQDQKAGGLGYTF; CDR3 DNA: TGTGCCAGCAGCCAAGATCAGAAGGCAGGGGGCCTTGGCTACACCTTC
clone size: NA; V gene: TRBV6-5; J gene: TRBJ1-5; D gene: TRBD1; CDR3 protein: CASSYSTQGGQPQHF; CDR3 DNA: TGTGCCAGCAGTTACAGTACACAGGGGGGTCAGCCCCAGCATTTT
clone size: NA; V gene: TRBV13; J gene: TRBJ2-3; D gene: TRBD1; CDR3 protein: CASSRTGGQRTDTQYF; CDR3 DNA: TGTGCCAGCAGCAGAACAGGGGGTCAGAGGACAGATACGCAGTATTTT
clone size: once; V gene: TRBV18; J gene: TRBJ1-1; D gene: NA; CDR3 protein: CASSIPVWGADTEAFF; CDR3 DNA: TGTGCCAGCTCAATCCCGGTTTGGGGGGCTGACACTGAAGCTTTCTTT
clone size: few; V gene: TRBV11-2; J gene: TRBJ1-1; D gene: NA; CDR3 protein: CASSLAPVNTEAFF; CDR3 DNA: TGTGCCAGCAGCTTAGCCCCGGTGAACACTGAAGCTTTCTTT